The TCR beta chain described here comes from a study of blood T cell repertoires in COVID-19. Study at large: The United States, Italy and Spain supplied acute and convalescent COVID-19 samples. PBMCs, B-cell-depleted T cells, or T cells were the source of the cDNA or gDNA that made up the material.

V was pared by 0 bases and J by 2 bases, with 8 bases between. The CDR3 contains 15 residues. Germline V gene data show CDR1 as LGHNA and CDR2 as YNFKEQ. Authors' data handling: Estimated nucleated cell counts came from reference gene primer amplification. Assay: immunoSEQ multiplex PCR; the TCRdb copy retains only in-frame clones and omits some. Clone size and V and J calls were adopted from that table, with D and trimming inferred from the DNA. The repertoire holds some 150,000 clones, with around four fifths as singletons. The chain links TRBV4-2 to TRBJ1-5; D uncertain. Sample: peripheral blood. The TCR originated in a human donor in a cohort sampled during active COVID-19. The CDR3 loop reads CASSQDGLGNQPQHF. The CDR3 DNA sequence: TGTGCCAGCAGCCAAGATGGCCTAGGCAATCAGCCCCAGCATTTT.